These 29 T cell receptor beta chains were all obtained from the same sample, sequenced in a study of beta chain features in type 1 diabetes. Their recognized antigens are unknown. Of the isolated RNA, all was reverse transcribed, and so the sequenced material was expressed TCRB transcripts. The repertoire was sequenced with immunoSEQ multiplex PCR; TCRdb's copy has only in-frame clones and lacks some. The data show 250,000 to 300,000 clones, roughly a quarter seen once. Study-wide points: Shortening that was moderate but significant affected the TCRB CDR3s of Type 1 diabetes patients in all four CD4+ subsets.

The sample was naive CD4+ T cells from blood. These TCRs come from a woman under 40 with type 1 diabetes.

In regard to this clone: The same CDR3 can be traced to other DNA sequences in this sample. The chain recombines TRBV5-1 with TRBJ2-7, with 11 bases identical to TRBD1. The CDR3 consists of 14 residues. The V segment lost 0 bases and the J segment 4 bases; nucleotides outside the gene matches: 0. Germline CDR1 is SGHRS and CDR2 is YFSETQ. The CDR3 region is CASSLGDRGYEQYF. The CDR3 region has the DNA TGCGCCAGCAGCTTGGGGGACAGGGGGTACGAGCAGTACTTC.

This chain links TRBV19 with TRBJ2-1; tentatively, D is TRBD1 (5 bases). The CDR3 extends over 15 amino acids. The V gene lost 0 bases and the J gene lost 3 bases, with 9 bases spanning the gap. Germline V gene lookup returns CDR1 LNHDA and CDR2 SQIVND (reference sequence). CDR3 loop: CASSIEAGIYNEQFF. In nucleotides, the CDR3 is TGTGCCAGTAGTATAGAGGCAGGGATCTACAATGAGCAGTTCTTC.

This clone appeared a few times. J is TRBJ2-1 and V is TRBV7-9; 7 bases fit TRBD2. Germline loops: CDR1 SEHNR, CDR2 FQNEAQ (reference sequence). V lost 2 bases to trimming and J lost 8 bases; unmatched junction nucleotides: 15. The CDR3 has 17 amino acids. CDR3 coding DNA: TGTGCCAGCAGCTTAAAGAGGGGTCTAGCGGTTTTCTATGAGCAGTTCTTC. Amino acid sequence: CASSLKRGLAVFYEQFF.

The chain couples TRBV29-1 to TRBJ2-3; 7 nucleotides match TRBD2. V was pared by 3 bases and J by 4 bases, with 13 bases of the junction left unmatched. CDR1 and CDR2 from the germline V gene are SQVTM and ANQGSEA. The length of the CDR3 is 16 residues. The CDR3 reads CSVEMSGIGVPDTQYF. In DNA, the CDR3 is TGCAGCGTTGAGATGAGCGGGATTGGGGTCCCAGATACGCAGTATTTT.

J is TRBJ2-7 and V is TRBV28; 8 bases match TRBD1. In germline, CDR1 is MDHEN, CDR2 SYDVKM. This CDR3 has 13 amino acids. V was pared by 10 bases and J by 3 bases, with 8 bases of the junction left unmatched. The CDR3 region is CATWAGGIYEQYF. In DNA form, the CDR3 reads TGTGCCACCTGGGCAGGGGGCATCTACGAGCAGTACTTC.

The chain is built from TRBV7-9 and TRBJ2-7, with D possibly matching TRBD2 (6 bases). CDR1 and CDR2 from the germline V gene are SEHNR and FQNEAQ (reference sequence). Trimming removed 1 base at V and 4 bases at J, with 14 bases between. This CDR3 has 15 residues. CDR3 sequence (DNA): TGTGCCAGCAGCTTAGGACGGGGACTGGGGTACGAGCAGTACTTC. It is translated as CASSLGRGLGYEQYF.

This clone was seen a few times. The CDR3 DNA sequence: TGTGCCAGCAGTAGAGGGACAGGGGGCGACACCGGGGAGCTGTTTTTT. Translating it yields CASSRGTGGDTGELFF. The chain couples TRBV5-4 to TRBJ2-2, with TRBD1 matching 12 bases. CDR1 and CDR2 (germline): SGHNT, YYREEE (reference sequence). The ends lost 5 bases at V and 3 bases at J; junction bases unmatched: 5. The CDR3 totals 16 residues.

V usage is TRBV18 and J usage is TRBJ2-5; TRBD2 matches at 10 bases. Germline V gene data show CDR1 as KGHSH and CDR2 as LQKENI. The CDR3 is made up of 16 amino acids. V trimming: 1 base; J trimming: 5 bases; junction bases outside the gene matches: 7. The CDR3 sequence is CASSPRQEAGGETQYF. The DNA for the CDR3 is TGTGCCAGCTCACCACGACAGGAAGCGGGAGGGGAGACCCAGTACTTC.

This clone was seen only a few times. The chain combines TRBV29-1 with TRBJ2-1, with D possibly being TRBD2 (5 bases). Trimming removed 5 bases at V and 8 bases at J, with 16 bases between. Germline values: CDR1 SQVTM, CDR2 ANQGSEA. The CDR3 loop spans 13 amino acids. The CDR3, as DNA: TGCAGCGTTAGCTTCTCTAGTAGCGATGAGCAGTTCTTC. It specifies CSVSFSSSDEQFF.

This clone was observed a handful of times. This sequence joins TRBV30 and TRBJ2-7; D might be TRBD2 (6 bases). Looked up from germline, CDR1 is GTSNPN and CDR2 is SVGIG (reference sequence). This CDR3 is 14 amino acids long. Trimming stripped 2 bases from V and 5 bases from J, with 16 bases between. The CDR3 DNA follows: TGTGCCTGGAGTAGGGGACTCGAAACCCACGAGCAGTACTTC. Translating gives CAWSRGLETHEQYF.

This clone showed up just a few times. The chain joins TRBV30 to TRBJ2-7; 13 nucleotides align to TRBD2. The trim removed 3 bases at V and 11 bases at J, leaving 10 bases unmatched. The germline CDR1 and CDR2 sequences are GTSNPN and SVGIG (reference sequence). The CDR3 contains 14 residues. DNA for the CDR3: TGTGCCTGGAGCACGGGACTAGCGGGAAGGGATGAGTACTTC. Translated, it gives CAWSTGLAGRDEYF.

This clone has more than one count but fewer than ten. CDR3 nucleotides: TGTGCCAGCAGCTTAGGTACAGGGGACTATGGCTACACCTTC. This encodes CASSLGTGDYGYTF. V is TRBV7-6 and J is TRBJ1-2, with 7 bases fitting TRBD1. The V segment lost 1 base and the J segment 3 bases; nucleotides outside the gene matches: 2. The CDR3 covers 14 residues. The germline V gene encodes CDR1 SGHVS and CDR2 FNYEAQ.

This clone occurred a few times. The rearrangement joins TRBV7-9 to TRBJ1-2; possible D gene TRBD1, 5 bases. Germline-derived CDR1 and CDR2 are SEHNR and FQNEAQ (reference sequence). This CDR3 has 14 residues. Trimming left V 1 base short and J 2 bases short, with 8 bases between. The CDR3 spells CASSLDAGNYGYTF. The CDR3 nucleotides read TGTGCCAGCAGCTTAGACGCAGGGAACTATGGCTACACCTTC.

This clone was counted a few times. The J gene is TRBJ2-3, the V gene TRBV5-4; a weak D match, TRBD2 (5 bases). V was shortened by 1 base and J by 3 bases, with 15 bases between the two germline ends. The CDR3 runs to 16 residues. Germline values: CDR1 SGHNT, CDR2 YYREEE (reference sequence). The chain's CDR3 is CASSLTPSRFTDTQYF. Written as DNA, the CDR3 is TGTGCCAGCAGCTTGACACCTAGCCGATTTACAGATACGCAGTATTTT.

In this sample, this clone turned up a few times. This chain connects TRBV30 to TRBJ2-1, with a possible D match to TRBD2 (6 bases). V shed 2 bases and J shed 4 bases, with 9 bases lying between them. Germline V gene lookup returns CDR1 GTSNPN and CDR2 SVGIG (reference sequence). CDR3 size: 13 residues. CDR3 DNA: TGTGCCTGGAGTTGGGACTTGTACAATGAGCAGTTCTTC. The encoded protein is CAWSWDLYNEQFF.

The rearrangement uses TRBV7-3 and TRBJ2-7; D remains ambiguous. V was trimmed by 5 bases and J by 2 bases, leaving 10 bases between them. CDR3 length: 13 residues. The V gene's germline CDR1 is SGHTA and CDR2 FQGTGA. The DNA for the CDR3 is TGTGCCAGCAGCCCAGACTCGGCCTACGAGCAGTACTTC. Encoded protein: CASSPDSAYEQYF.

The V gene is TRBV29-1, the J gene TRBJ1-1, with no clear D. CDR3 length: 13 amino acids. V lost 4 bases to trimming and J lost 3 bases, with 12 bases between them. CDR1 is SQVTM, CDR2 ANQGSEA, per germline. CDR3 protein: CSVAGMRDTEAFF. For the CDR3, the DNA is TGCAGCGTTGCAGGAATGCGAGACACTGAAGCTTTCTTT.

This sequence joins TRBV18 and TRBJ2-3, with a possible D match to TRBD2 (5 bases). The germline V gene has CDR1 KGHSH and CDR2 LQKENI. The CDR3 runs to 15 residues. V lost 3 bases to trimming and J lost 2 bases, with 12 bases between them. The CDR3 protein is CASSPLGIYTDTQYF. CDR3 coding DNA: TGTGCCAGCTCACCCCTCGGGATTTACACAGATACGCAGTATTTT.

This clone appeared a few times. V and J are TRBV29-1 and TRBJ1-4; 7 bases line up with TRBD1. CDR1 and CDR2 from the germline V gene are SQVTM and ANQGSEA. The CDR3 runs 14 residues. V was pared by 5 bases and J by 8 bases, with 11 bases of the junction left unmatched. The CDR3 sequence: CSVSGSQGKEKLFF. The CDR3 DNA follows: TGCAGCGTTTCGGGGTCACAGGGGAAGGAAAAACTGTTTTTT.

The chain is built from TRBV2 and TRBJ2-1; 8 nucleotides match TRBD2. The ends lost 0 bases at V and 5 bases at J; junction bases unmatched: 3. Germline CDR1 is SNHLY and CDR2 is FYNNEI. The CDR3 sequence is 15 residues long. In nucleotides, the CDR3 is TGTGCCAGCAGTGAAGCTAGCGGGAATGACAATGAGCAGTTCTTC. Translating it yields CASSEASGNDNEQFF.

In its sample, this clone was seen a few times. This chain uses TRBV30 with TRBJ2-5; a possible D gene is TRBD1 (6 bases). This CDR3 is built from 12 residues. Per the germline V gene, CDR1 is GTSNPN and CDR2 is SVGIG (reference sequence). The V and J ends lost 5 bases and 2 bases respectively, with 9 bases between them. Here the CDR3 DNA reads TGTGCCTGGGGACAGAGACAAGAGACCCAGTACTTC. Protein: CAWGQRQETQYF.

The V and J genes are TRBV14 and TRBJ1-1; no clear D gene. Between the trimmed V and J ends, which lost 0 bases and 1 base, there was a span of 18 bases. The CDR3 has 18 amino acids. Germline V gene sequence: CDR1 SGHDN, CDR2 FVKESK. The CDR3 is CASSQERGSTTRNTEAFF. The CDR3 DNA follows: TGTGCCAGCAGCCAAGAGCGTGGGAGCACCACCCGGAACACTGAAGCTTTCTTT.

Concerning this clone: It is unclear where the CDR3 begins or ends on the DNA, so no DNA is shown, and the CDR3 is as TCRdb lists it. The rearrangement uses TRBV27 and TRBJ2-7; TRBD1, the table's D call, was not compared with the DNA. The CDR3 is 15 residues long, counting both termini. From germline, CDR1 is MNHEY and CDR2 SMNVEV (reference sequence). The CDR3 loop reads CASSFGPGYNYEQYF.

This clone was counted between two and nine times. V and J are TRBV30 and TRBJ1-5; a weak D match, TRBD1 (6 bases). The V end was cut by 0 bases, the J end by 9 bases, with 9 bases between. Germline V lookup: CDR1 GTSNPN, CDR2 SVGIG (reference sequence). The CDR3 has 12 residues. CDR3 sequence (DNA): TGTGCCTGGAGTGTTGGGACACCGCCCCAGCATTTT. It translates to CAWSVGTPPQHF.

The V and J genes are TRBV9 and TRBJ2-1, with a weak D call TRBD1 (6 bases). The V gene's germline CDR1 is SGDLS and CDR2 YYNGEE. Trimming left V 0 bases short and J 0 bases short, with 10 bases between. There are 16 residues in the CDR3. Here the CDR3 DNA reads TGTGCCAGCAGCGTAGGACAGGTTAGCTCCTACAATGAGCAGTTCTTC. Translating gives CASSVGQVSSYNEQFF.

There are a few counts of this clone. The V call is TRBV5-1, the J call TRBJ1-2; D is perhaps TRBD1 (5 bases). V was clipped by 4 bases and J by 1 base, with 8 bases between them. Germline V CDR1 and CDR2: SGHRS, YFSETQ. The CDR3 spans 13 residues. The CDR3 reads CASSVDSNYGYTF. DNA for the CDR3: TGCGCCAGCAGCGTCGACAGTAACTATGGCTACACCTTC. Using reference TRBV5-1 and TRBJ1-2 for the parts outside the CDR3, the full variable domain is KAGVTQTPRYLIKTRGQQVTLSCSPISGHRSVSWYQQTPGQGLQFLFEYFSETQRNKGNFPGRFSGRQFSNSRSEMNVSTLELGDSALYLCASSVDSNYGYTFGSGTRLTVV.

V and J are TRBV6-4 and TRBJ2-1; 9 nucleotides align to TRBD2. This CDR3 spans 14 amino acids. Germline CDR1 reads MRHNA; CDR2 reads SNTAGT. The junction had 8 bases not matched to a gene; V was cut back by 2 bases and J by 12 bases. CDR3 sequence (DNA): TGTGCCAGCAGTGACGTTAATGGCGGGAGGGTGCAGTTCTTC. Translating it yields CASSDVNGGRVQFF.

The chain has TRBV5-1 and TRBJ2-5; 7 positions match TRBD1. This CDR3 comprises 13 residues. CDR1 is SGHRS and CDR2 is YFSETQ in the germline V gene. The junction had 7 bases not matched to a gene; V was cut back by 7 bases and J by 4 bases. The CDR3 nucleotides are TGCGCCAGCTCCCGACAGGGAAGAGAGACCCAGTACTTC. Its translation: CASSRQGRETQYF.

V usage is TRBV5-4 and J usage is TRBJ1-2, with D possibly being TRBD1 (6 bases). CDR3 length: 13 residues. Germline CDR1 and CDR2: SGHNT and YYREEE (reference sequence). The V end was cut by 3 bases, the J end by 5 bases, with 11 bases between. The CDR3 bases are TGTGCCAGCAGCTCTGGACAGTCTTATGGCTACACCTTC. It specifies CASSSGQSYGYTF.